This is a list of T cell receptor beta chains from one sample in a study of human T cells and chemical hapten exposure. TCRdb re-called the RACE reads with MiXCR, one entry per CDR3 protein. The sample records 150,000 to 200,000 distinct CDR3 sequences, 25% to 30% being singletons. The sequenced sample was whole blood, obtained in connection with sensitization to the hapten diphenylcyclopropenone (DPC). Receptors originate from a woman aged 25 to 39 with alopecia areata. Some clones in this sample may be carry-over from other donors' samples. CDR3s include the opening cysteine and the closing phenylalanine or tryptophan. The order of the fields is V gene, clone size, D gene, J gene, CDR3 DNA, CDR3 protein. D genes are given only for firm matches. A clone size is listed for some rows: how often the clone was seen (once, few, many), or a class if it is expanded.

TRBV2,.,TRBD2,TRBJ2-3,TGTGCCAGCGGGACTAGCGGGGGAGATACGCAGTATTTT,CASGTSGGDTQYF
TRBV28,.,TRBD1,TRBJ2-3,TGTGCCAGCAGTTTAGAGGGGGCTAAGCAGTATTTT,CASSLEGAKQYF
TRBV2,few,.,TRBJ2-3,TGTGCCAGCAGTGTCTTTCCGGGCCAAGCCGGTACGCAGTATTTT,CASSVFPGQAGTQYF
TRBV7-8,few,.,TRBJ2-1,TGTGCCAGCACCCTACAGGGACTTTTACAGGGGGAGCAGTTCTTC,CASTLQGLLQGEQFF
TRBV28,few,TRBD1,TRBJ2-1,TGTGCCAGCAGGGTGGGACAGGGCGATGTTCCGTTCTTC,CASRVGQGDVPFF
TRBV7-8,.,.,TRBJ2-7,TGTGCCAGCAGCTTTATCACCAACGATGAACAGTACTTC,CASSFITNDEQYF
TRBV28,.,.,TRBJ2-1,TGTGCCAGCAGTTCACTATACAATGAGCAGTTCTTC,CASSSLYNEQFF
TRBV18,.,.,TRBJ2-1,TGTGCCAGCTCACCCCGGACGATCCACAATGAGCAGTTCTTC,CASSPRTIHNEQFF
TRBV29-1,.,.,TRBJ1-1,TGCAGCGTCGATAAATTGACAGGAATTAATTTCTTT,CSVDKLTGINFF
TRBV28,.,.,TRBJ2-3,TGTGCCAGCTCACTGTCGATGGGAAACACAGATACGCAGTATTTT,CASSLSMGNTDTQYF